This T cell receptor (beta chain) was retrieved from a study of blood T cell repertoires in COVID-19. About the research overall: PBMCs, B-cell-depleted T cells, or T cells provided the cDNA or gDNA that made up the material.

CDR3 length equals 14 residues. J gave up 12 bases and V 6 bases, and 10 bases lay outside the gene matches. CDR1 and CDR2 (germline): MNHEY, SVGAGI. Generated by immunoSEQ multiplex PCR, the TCRdb table keeps only in-frame clones and is missing some. Here the sample spans approximately 200,000 clones, about four fifths being singletons. In its sample, this clone was seen a few times. The chain combines TRBV6-5 with TRBJ1-4; 10 bases agree with TRBD1. The clonotype originates from a woman aged 40-49 years with acute COVID-19. Specimen: PBMCs or T cells enriched from blood (not recorded which). In DNA form, the CDR3 reads TGTGCCAGCAGCCAAGACAGGGGGCTTTTCCAACTGTTTTTT. This codes for CASSQDRGLFQLFF.